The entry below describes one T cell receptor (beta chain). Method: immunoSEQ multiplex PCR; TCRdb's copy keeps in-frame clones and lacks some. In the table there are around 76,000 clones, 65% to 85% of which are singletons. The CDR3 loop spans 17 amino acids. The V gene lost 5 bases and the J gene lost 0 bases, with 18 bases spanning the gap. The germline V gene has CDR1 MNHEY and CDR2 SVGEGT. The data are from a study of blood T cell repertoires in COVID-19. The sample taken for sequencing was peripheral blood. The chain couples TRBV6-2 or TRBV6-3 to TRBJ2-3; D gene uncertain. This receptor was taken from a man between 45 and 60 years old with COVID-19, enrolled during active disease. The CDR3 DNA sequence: TGTGCCAGCAGTGTAACGTACCTGAACTTTAGCACAGATACGCAGTATTTT. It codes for CASSVTYLNFSTDTQYF.